These 15 T cell receptor beta chains share one sample of origin, sequenced in a study of cytomegalovirus exposure and HLA in healthy donors. The method was immunoSEQ multiplex PCR; TCRdb's version includes in-frame clones alone and lacks a portion of them. The data show some 170,000 clones, with around nine tenths seen just once and around 4.4% held by the top ten. Sequencing was done on a sample of PBMCs. These receptors were collected from a man in his late teens or twenties in good health and CMV-seropositive.

The chain recombines TRBV19 with TRBJ1-2; the D is unclear. With 3 bases removed from V and 6 bases from J, the gap between germline ends came to 11 bases. In germline, CDR1 is LNHDA, CDR2 SQIVND (reference sequence). CDR3 size: 13 residues. The CDR3 nucleotides read TGTGCCAGTAGTATCTCTGGAGGCGATGGCTACACCTTC. It specifies CASSISGGDGYTF.

This rearrangement joins TRBV4-2 to TRBJ1-4; D ambiguous. The V gene's germline CDR1 is LGHNA and CDR2 YNFKEQ. V lost 0 bases to trimming and J lost 0 bases, with 11 bases between them. The CDR3 length is 17 residues. CDR3 sequence reads: CASSQDPAGSTNEKLFF. The CDR3 nucleotides read TGTGCCAGCAGCCAAGATCCCGCGGGGTCAACTAATGAAAAACTGTTTTTT.

This clone was observed a single time. The chain is built from TRBV6-1 and TRBJ2-1; D perhaps matches TRBD2 (5 bases). CDR1 is MNHNS and CDR2 is SASEGT in the germline V gene. CDR3 size: 14 residues. Deletions cut 8 bases from V and 6 bases from J, with 17 bases between. The CDR3 DNA reads TGTGCCAGCTTTCTCGGGATGACATCCAATGAGCAGTTCTTC. This translates into CASFLGMTSNEQFF.

V is TRBV2 and J is TRBJ2-1, with a weak D call TRBD1 (6 bases). The CDR3 totals 15 residues. V shed 4 bases and J shed 4 bases, with 14 bases lying between them. Germline CDR1 SNHLY, CDR2 FYNNEI. CDR3 nucleotide sequence: TGTGCCAGCAGTGGGGACATGAGGGCGTACAATGAGCAGTTCTTC. This sequence encodes CASSGDMRAYNEQFF.

The V and J genes are TRBV5-1 and TRBJ2-6, with 9 bases fitting TRBD2. This CDR3 contains 20 residues. Per the germline V gene, CDR1 is SGHRS and CDR2 is YFSETQ. With V trimmed by 4 bases and J by 0 bases, 14 bases remained unmatched. This chain's CDR3 is CASSRLGPGLAHSGANVLTF. The DNA of the CDR3 is TGCGCCAGCAGCCGCTTGGGCCCGGGACTAGCTCACTCTGGGGCCAACGTCCTGACTTTC.

The chain employs TRBV28 and TRBJ2-7; 10 nucleotides align to TRBD1. The CDR3 covers 16 residues. J gave up 0 bases and V 4 bases, and 6 bases lay outside the gene matches. Germline CDR1 reads MDHEN; CDR2 reads SYDVKM. The CDR3 bases are TGTGCCAGCAGTTCGGTCCGGGACAGGGGCTCCTACGAGCAGTACTTC. Amino acid sequence: CASSSVRDRGSYEQYF. Supplemented by reference TRBV28 and TRBJ2-7, the full variable domain reads DVKVTQSSRYLVKRTGEKVFLECVQDMDHENMFWYRQDPGLGLRLIYFSYDVKMKEKGDIPEGYSVSREKKERFSLILESASTNQTSMYLCASSSVRDRGSYEQYFGPGTRLTVT.

V and J are TRBV7-3 and TRBJ2-1, with TRBD2 matching 12 bases. The CDR3 loop spans 17 amino acids. V was pared by 7 bases and J by 9 bases, with 16 bases of the junction left unmatched. Germline V gene lookup returns CDR1 SGHTA and CDR2 FQGTGA. For the CDR3, the DNA is TGTGCCAGCATACCTAGACTAGCGGGAGAAGTTAATAGTGAGCAGTTCTTC. Translated, it gives CASIPRLAGEVNSEQFF.

The gene calls are TRBV18 and TRBJ1-4, with D maybe TRBD1 (5 bases). The CDR3 loop spans 14 amino acids. The germline V gene has CDR1 KGHSH and CDR2 LQKENI. V lost 0 bases and J 5 bases, leaving 7 bases between the germline ends. The chain's CDR3 is CASSPPPGNEKLFF. For the CDR3, the DNA is TGTGCCAGCTCACCACCGCCAGGGAATGAAAAACTGTTTTTT.

This rearrangement joins TRBV11-1 to TRBJ2-2; 8 bases match TRBD1. The CDR3 contains 16 residues. The ends lost 7 bases at V and 4 bases at J; junction bases unmatched: 11. CDR1 and CDR2 (germline): SGHAT, FQDESV (reference sequence). CDR3 residues: CASTAGQGASTGELFF. Written as DNA, the CDR3 is TGTGCCAGCACTGCGGGGCAGGGGGCGAGCACCGGGGAGCTGTTTTTT.

This clone was detected once. Here the CDR3 reads CSVNGQGIGGSSYNEQFF. CDR3 DNA: TGCAGCGTAAATGGACAGGGAATAGGGGGGAGCTCCTACAATGAGCAGTTCTTC. The V gene is TRBV29-1, the J gene TRBJ2-1; 8 bases map to TRBD1. V lost 6 bases to trimming and J lost 0 bases; unmatched junction nucleotides: 16. There are 18 residues in the CDR3. Germline loops: CDR1 SQVTM, CDR2 ANQGSEA.

The chain recombines TRBV6-4 with TRBJ2-7; 7 bases match TRBD1. The J segment lost 3 bases and the V segment lost 1 base, leaving 12 bases of the junction unmatched. The CDR3 has 17 residues. Germline values: CDR1 MRHNA, CDR2 SNTAGT. CDR3 coding DNA: TGTGCCAGCAGTGACTTCGGGACAGCCGCTGTTTTCTACGAGCAGTACTTC. This translates into CASSDFGTAAVFYEQYF.

The V gene is TRBV13, the J gene TRBJ2-6, with 7 bases lining up with TRBD1. This CDR3 spans 19 amino acids. Germline trimming cut 0 bases from V and 1 base from J; bases unmatched to any gene: 9. Germline assignment: CDR1 PRHDT and CDR2 FYEKMQ (reference sequence). CDR3 in amino acids: CASSLGRDSSVSGANVLTF. The CDR3 DNA sequence: TGTGCCAGCAGCTTAGGCCGGGACAGCTCTGTATCTGGGGCCAACGTCCTGACTTTC.

V and J are TRBV29-1 and TRBJ2-1; a weak D match, TRBD2 (5 bases). The V end lost 5 bases, the J end lost 4 bases, and 12 bases lay between the germline ends. The CDR3 consists of 13 residues. The germline V gene has CDR1 SQVTM and CDR2 ANQGSEA. The CDR3 loop is CSVQSGAYNEQFF. The DNA of the CDR3 is TGCAGCGTTCAAAGCGGAGCATACAATGAGCAGTTCTTC.

In this sample, this clone turned up a few times. This chain links TRBV2 with TRBJ1-1; D remains ambiguous. The germline V gene has CDR1 SNHLY and CDR2 FYNNEI. The CDR3 runs to 13 residues. Trimming stripped 4 bases from V and 4 bases from J, with 10 bases between. CDR3 DNA: TGTGCCAGCAGTGGAGAACGTACCACTGAAGCTTTCTTT. Its protein is CASSGERTTEAFF.

The chain uses TRBV27 and TRBJ2-7; 11 nucleotides match TRBD2. V lost 3 bases, J lost 6 bases, and 4 bases stayed unmatched. The CDR3 sequence is 14 residues long. Germline V gene sequence: CDR1 MNHEY, CDR2 SMNVEV (reference sequence). CDR3 sequence (DNA): TGTGCCAGCAGTTTTAGCGGGAGGGCTGGCGAGCAGTACTTC. Its protein product is CASSFSGRAGEQYF.